This T cell receptor beta chain was captured in a study of Tregs in tolerant kidney transplant recipients (dated by TCRdb to the late 2010s). General notes on the study: The transplants used related donors along with nonmyeloablative bone marrow transplantation, and in the human trials mixed chimerism was transient. The study applied TCRbeta sequencing to find donor-specific regulatory T cells before combined kidney and bone marrow transplantation and then followed those same cells after transplant.

On this clone itself: Its antigen is currently not known. No qualities accompany the bases; no much larger clone lies one base away.

For TCRbeta CDR3 sequencing, genomic DNA was extracted from sorted cells using the QIAGEN DNeasy Blood and Tissue Kit. High-throughput TCRbeta CDR3 sequencing, which included PCR amplification with bias correction and internal controls, was done commercially through immunoSEQ. Per the original workflow: Unique productive TCRbeta sequences were defined by CDR3 nucleotide sequence where primers matched, otherwise by CDR3 amino acid sequence with Vbeta and Jbeta genes. To correct for sorting error, sequences found in more than one sorted population at a frequency ratio of 2:1 or less were discarded, and the remaining shared sequences were assigned to the population with the higher frequency. A sequence counted as donor-reactive if, in CFSE-low cells, the sequence had a frequency of at least 0.01% and was expanded at least 5-fold compared with unstimulated cells. Jensen-Shannon divergence, calculated on the top 100 TCRbeta sequences ranked by frequency, was used to quantify repertoire divergence. For any sample with multiple sequencing runs, sorting error was corrected in each run separately before the runs were pooled. What TCRdb holds here is the immuneACCESS table cut down to in-frame rearrangements. Part of the clones is not present; checked against another copy, under half of the missing clones reflect an unresolved V gene, and the others are unexplained. The V and J calls and the clone size are those of that table, but D and trimming were determined from the DNA. This sample gives over 50,000 clones in total; approximately 85% of them show up just once. The ten largest clonotypes hold around 2.3% of the sample.

From a lookup of the germline V gene, CDR1 and CDR2 are MGHRA and YSYEKL. V sheds 5 bases and J sheds 6 bases, leaving 2 bases between their ends. From its cysteine to its phenylalanine, the CDR3 spans 9 amino acids. Of the read, only the CDR3 DNA is kept; its 27 bases are in frame from base 1. According to the study, the label for this sample's time point signals: blood sample drawn before combined kidney and bone marrow transplant. Unstimulated Tregs (CD4+CD25+CD127-), CD4+ non-Tregs (CD4+CD25-), CD4 and CD8 cells were FACS-sorted from thawed PBMCs. Before Treg sorting, thawed PBMCs were rested overnight at 37°C with approximately 200 IU/ml IL-2. The patients were several recipients of combined kidney and bone marrow transplants from the ITN036ST trial, and samples were available only from these trial subjects. Healthy control blood was separated into PBMCs by Ficoll density gradient and cryopreserved, and patient PBMCs were collected both before and after transplant.

What the work shows at the level of the full study, not this receptor alone: Biological reproducibility was not directly addressed, though technical replication error appeared minimal. The study was limited by small patient numbers, and the findings need validation in larger populations and under other immunosuppression protocols. Because the PCR primers were changed over time for some patients, nucleotide-level comparison could not be performed across the samples from those patients. Donor-specific Treg expansion exceeded global Treg expansion in tolerant patients, suggesting antigen-driven rather than nonspecific expansion. Expanding Tregs with activated donor B cells appeared to identify the most biologically relevant and donor-specific TCRbeta repertoire.

This material consisted of Tregs from blood, taken before the transplant. The V gene is TRBV4-1 and the J gene is TRBJ2-7; the D gene cannot be resolved reliably. The sequence came from a human donor who received a combined kidney and bone marrow transplant. The nucleotide sequence is given as TGCGCCAGCAGCGGCGAGCAGTACTTC. The resulting protein is CASSGEQYF.